This paragraph reports one TCR beta chain. This CDR3 contains 16 residues. Germline lookup yields CDR1 SGHNT and CDR2 YYREEE (reference sequence). V gave up 1 base and J gave up 11 bases; unmatched junction bases: 8. This sample was included in a study of blood T cell repertoires in COVID-19. TCRdb's table, derived via immunoSEQ multiplex PCR, lists solely in-frame clones and lacks some. The table has over 120,000 clones, roughly three quarters seen once. The V gene is TRBV5-4, the J gene TRBJ2-1; 14 bases agree with TRBD2. The specimen sequenced was peripheral blood. This TCR was recovered from a woman aged 70-85 years with COVID-19, enrolled during active disease. The CDR3 region is CASSLSSGLAGAQQFF. CDR3 coding DNA: TGTGCCAGCAGCTTGTCTTCGGGACTAGCGGGGGCCCAGCAGTTCTTC.